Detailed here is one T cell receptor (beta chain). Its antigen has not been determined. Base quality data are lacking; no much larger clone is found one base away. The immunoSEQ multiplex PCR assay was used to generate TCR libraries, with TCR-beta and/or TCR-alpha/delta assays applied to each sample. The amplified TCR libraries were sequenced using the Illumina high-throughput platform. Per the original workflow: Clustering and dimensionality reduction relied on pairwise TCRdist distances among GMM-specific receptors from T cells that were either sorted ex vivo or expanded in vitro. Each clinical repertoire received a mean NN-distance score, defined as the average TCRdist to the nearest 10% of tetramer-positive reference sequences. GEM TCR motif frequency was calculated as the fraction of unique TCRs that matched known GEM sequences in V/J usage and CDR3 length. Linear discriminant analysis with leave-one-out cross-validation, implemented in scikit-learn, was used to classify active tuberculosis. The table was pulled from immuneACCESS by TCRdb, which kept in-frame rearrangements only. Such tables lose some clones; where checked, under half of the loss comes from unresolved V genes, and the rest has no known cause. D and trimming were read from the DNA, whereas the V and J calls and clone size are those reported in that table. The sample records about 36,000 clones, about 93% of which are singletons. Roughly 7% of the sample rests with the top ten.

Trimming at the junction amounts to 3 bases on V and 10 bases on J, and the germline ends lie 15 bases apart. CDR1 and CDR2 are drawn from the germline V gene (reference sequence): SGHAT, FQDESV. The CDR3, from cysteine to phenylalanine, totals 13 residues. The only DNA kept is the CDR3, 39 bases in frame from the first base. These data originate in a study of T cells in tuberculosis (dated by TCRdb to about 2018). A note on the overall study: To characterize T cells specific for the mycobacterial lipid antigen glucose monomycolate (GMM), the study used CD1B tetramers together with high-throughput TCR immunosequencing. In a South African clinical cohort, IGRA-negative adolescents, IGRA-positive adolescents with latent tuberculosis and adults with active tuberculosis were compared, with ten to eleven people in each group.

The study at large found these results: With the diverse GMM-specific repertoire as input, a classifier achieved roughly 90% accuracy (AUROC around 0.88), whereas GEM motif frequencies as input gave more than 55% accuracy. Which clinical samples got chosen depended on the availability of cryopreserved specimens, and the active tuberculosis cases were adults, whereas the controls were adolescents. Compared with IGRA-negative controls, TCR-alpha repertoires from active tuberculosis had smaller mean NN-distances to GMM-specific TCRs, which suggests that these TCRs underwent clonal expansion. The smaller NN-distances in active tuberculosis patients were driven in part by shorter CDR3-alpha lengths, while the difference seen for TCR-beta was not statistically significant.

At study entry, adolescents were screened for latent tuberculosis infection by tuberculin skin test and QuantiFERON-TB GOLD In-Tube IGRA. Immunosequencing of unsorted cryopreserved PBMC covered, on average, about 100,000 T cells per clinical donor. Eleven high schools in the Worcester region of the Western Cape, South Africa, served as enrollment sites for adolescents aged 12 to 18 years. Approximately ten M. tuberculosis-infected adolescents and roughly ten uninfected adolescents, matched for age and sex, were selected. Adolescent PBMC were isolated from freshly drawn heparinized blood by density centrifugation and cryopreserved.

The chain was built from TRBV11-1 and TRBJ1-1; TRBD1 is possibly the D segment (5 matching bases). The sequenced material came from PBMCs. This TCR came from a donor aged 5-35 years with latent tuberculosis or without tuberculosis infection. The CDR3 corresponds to CASSFSGGGSAFF. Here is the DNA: TGTGCCAGCAGCTTCAGCGGGGGGGGATCAGCTTTCTTT. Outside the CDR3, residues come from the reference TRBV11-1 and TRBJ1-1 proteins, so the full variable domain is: EAEVAQSPRYKITEKSQAVAFWCDPISGHATLYWYRQILGQGPELLVQFQDESVVDDSQLPKDRFSAERLKGVDSTLKIQPAELGDSAMYLCASSFSGGGSAFFGQGTRLTVV.